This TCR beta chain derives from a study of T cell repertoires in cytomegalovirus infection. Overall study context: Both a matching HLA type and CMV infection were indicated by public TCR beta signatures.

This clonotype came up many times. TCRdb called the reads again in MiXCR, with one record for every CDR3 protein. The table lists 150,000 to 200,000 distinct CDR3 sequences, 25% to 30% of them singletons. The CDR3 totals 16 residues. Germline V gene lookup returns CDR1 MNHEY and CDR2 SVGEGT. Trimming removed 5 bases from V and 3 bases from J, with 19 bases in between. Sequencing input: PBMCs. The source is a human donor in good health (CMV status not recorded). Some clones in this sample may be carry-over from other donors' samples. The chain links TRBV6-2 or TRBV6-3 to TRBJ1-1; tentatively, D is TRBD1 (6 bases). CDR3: CASSVGTGIGDTEAFF. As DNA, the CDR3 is TGTGCCAGCAGTGTGGGCACAGGGATTGGAGACACTGAAGCTTTCTTT.